The 9 T cell receptor beta chains listed next were all sequenced from one sample in a study of identical twins. One entry per CDR3 protein results from TCRdb running MiXCR on the 5' RACE reads. The sample lists roughly 250,000 distinct CDR3 sequences; around 15% were seen once. Source material: memory (CD45RO+) T cells sorted from blood. The receptors come from a woman aged 18-29 years in good health.

This clonotype came up a few times. The chain combines TRBV6-1 with TRBJ2-7; no firm D call. V was cut by 4 bases and J by 3 bases, with 7 bases left in between. Germline CDR1 and CDR2: MNHNS and SASEGT. This CDR3 spans 12 amino acids. For the CDR3, the DNA is TGTGCCAGCAGTGTCCAGGACTACGAGCAGTACTTC. It is translated as CASSVQDYEQYF.

The J gene is TRBJ2-1, the V gene TRBV5-1; 14 bases agree with TRBD2. V was clipped by 3 bases and J by 7 bases; unmatched bases: 6. Per the germline V gene, CDR1 is SGHRS and CDR2 is YFSETQ. CDR3 length: 16 amino acids. DNA of the CDR3: TGCGCCAGCAGCTCCCGACTAGCGGGAGGGGGGAATGAGCAGTTCTTC. Its translation is CASSSRLAGGGNEQFF. Filled out from reference TRBV5-1 and TRBJ2-1, the complete variable domain reads KAGVTQTPRYLIKTRGQQVTLSCSPISGHRSVSWYQQTPGQGLQFLFEYFSETQRNKGNFPGRFSGRQFSNSRSEMNVSTLELGDSALYLCASSSRLAGGGNEQFFGPGTRLTVL.

This clonotype was counted a few times. This chain links TRBV20-1 with TRBJ1-1; TRBD1 is a possible D gene (6 bases). CDR3 length: 15 amino acids. CDR1 is DFQATT, CDR2 SNEGSKA, per germline (reference sequence). Trimming pared 6 bases from V and 1 base from J, leaving 18 bases between. DNA for the CDR3: TGCAGTGCGTCTCCTAACTCGGGGGCGAACACTGAAGCTTTCTTT. Its translation: CSASPNSGANTEAFF.

This clonotype has a handful of counts. The V gene is TRBV5-6, the J gene TRBJ2-3; D might be TRBD1 (6 bases). The CDR3 consists of 15 residues. Trimming pared 6 bases from V and 1 base from J, leaving 15 bases between. Germline CDR1 reads SGHDT; CDR2 reads YYEEEE. Here the CDR3 reads CASIQIGGGTDTQYF. The CDR3 nucleotides read TGTGCCAGCATCCAGATAGGGGGAGGCACAGATACGCAGTATTTT.

This clonotype was seen a handful of times. The chain employs TRBV20-1 and TRBJ1-5, with 7 nucleotides matching TRBD1. V trimming: 4 bases; J trimming: 2 bases; junction bases outside the gene matches: 2. CDR1 and CDR2 from the germline V gene are DFQATT and SNEGSKA (reference sequence). The CDR3 extends over 13 amino acids. The CDR3 spells CSAIGQGNQPQHF. CDR3 nucleotides: TGCAGTGCTATCGGACAGGGCAATCAGCCCCAGCATTTT.

This clonotype showed up just a few times. The rearrangement uses TRBV7-9 and TRBJ2-5; 10 bases fit TRBD2. The V gene end was trimmed by 3 bases and the J gene end by 7 bases; junction bases not matched to a gene: 11. The CDR3 covers 16 residues. CDR1 is SEHNR and CDR2 is FQNEAQ in the germline V gene (reference sequence). The CDR3 spells CASSFWSGRAIGTQYF. CDR3 sequence (DNA): TGTGCCAGCAGCTTTTGGAGCGGGAGGGCCATAGGGACCCAGTACTTC.

As DNA, the CDR3 is TGCAGCGTCGACAGGAGCAACATTCAGTACTTC. Its protein is CSVDRSNIQYF. The rearrangement joins TRBV29-1 to TRBJ2-4; a possible D gene is TRBD1 (6 bases). Germline loops: CDR1 SQVTM, CDR2 ANQGSEA. The CDR3 loop spans 11 amino acids. Trimming took off 6 bases at V and 7 bases at J, with 10 bases between the two ends.

This clonotype came up a few times. J is TRBJ2-1 and V is TRBV6-5; 10 nucleotides align to TRBD2. With 3 bases clipped from V and 8 bases from J, the junction kept 7 bases outside the gene matches. The CDR3 covers 15 residues. Per germline, CDR1 MNHEY and CDR2 SVGAGI. CDR3 sequence: CASSYVSSGGYEQFF. The CDR3 nucleotides read TGTGCCAGCAGTTATGTGTCTAGCGGGGGTTATGAGCAGTTCTTC.

This clonotype has more than one count but fewer than ten. The chain joins TRBV9 to TRBJ1-4; D call uncertain. The CDR3 runs 15 residues. V gave up 3 bases and J gave up 6 bases, with 15 bases separating them. Germline CDR1 is SGDLS and CDR2 is YYNGEE. DNA for the CDR3: TGTGCCAGCAGCGCAACGAGGACGGGTTATGAAAAACTGTTTTTT. Protein sequence: CASSATRTGYEKLFF.